These T cell receptor beta chains were read from a single sample in a study of blood T cells in healthy people across ages. TCRdb re-analysed the 5' RACE reads in MiXCR, keeping a single row per CDR3 protein. This table has about 1.4 million distinct CDR3 sequences, 59% appearing once. The sample taken for sequencing was blood. These receptors were taken from a young man in good health. The CDR3 runs from the conserved cysteine through the conserved F or W. A D gene is named only where the DNA matches it firmly. Clone sizes are given selectively: once, few, many, or a class where the clone is expanded.

TRBJ2-3 | . | TRBV18 | 14 | many | TGTGCCAGCTCACCGGGCAGTACCACAGATACGCAGTATTTT | CASSPGSTTDTQYF
TRBJ1-1 | TRBD1 | TRBV27 | 13 | few | TGTGCCAGCAGTTCCGTGACAGGGGGAGAAGCTTTCTTT | CASSSVTGGEAFF
TRBJ2-1 | . | TRBV6-5 | 14 | . | TGTGCCAGCAGTTTACAGGGTCGTATCAATGAGCAGTTCTTC | CASSLQGRINEQFF
TRBJ2-4 | TRBD2 | TRBV6-5 | 16 | . | TGTGCCAGCAGTTACTCGTTGAGTAGCGGGGGAGTTGAGCAGTACTTC | CASSYSLSSGGVEQYF
TRBJ2-5 | TRBD1 | TRBV7-9 | 16 | once | TGTGCCAGCAGCTCCCCGACAGGGGTGGTGGCGGAGACCCAGTACTTC | CASSSPTGVVAETQYF
TRBJ1-2 | . | TRBV29-1 | 11 | . | TGCAGCGTTGGTCGGGGCTATGGCTACACCTTC | CSVGRGYGYTF
TRBJ2-7 | . | TRBV28 | 12 | . | TGTGCCAGTTCTGCGTGGCAATACGAGCAGTACTTC | CASSAWQYEQYF
TRBJ2-5 | . | TRBV25-1 | 15 | . | TGTGCCAGCAGCCATTTGGTGTTAGGGGGGGAGACCCAGTACTTC | CASSHLVLGGETQYF
TRBJ2-5 | TRBD1 | TRBV12-3/TRBV12-4 | 16 | . | TGTGCCAGCAGTTACACTCGACAGGGTTTTGTCGAGACCCAGTACTTC | CASSYTRQGFVETQYF
TRBJ1-2 | TRBD1 | TRBV6-6 | 15 | . | TGTGCCAGCAGTTACTCACCGACAGGGGAGGGTGGCTACACCTTC | CASSYSPTGEGGYTF
TRBJ1-1 | TRBD1 | TRBV7-9 | 15 | . | TGTGCCAGCAGCTCCAGGACAGGATCGAACACTGAAGCTTTCTTT | CASSSRTGSNTEAFF
TRBJ2-7 | . | TRBV20-1 | 14 | . | TGCAGTGCTATACACGGGGCTAGCGCCTACGAGCAGTACTTC | CSAIHGASAYEQYF
TRBJ1-2 | . | TRBV29-1 | 13 | . | TGCAGCGTTGGCGGGGACCTTAACTATGGCTACACCTTC | CSVGGDLNYGYTF
TRBJ2-5 | . | TRBV20-1 | 14 | . | TGCAGTGCTAGCGGAAGGAACTTACAAGAGACCCAGTACTTC | CSASGRNLQETQYF
TRBJ1-6 | . | TRBV12-3/TRBV12-4 | 14 | few | TGTGCCAGCAGTTTCTCCGGGGGAGATTCACCCCTCCACTTT | CASSFSGGDSPLHF
TRBJ1-2 | . | TRBV2 | 15 | few | TGTGCCAGCACCCCTGAGGTCGGGGGTTTCTATGGCTACACCTTC | CASTPEVGGFYGYTF
TRBJ1-1 | . | TRBV11-2 | 15 | . | TGTGCCAGCAGCTTACGGGGCAGGGAGGTCACTGAAGCTTTCTTT | CASSLRGREVTEAFF
TRBJ2-7 | TRBD1 | TRBV10-3 | 15 | once | TGTGCCATCAGTGGCGCCGGGACAGGGGGCTACGAGCAGTACTTC | CAISGAGTGGYEQYF
TRBJ2-7 | . | TRBV12-3/TRBV12-4 | 13 | . | TGTGCCAGCATCGGGACCGCTAACTACGAGCAGTACTTC | CASIGTANYEQYF
TRBJ1-2 | . | TRBV6-4 | 15 | . | TGTGCCAGCAGTTCATCTCAGGGCGGGGGTGGTGGCTACACCTTC | CASSSSQGGGGGYTF
TRBJ1-1 | TRBD1 | TRBV4-1 | 15 | . | TGCGCCAGCAGCCAAGGGACAGGAAAGAACACTGAAGCTTTCTTT | CASSQGTGKNTEAFF
TRBJ1-1 | . | TRBV12-3/TRBV12-4 | 15 | few | TGTGCCAGCAGTTTACCAGGGCCGGGCGTCACTGAAGCTTTCTTT | CASSLPGPGVTEAFF
TRBJ2-1 | . | TRBV4-2 | 14 | . | TGTGCCAGCAGCCACTTACAGGGTAGCAATGAGCAGTTCTTC | CASSHLQGSNEQFF
TRBJ2-6 | TRBD2 | TRBV12-3/TRBV12-4 | 18 | . | TGTGCCAGCAGTCCCCCCCCTAGCGGGGGGGCTGGGGCCAACGTCCTGACTTTC | CASSPPPSGGAGANVLTF
TRBJ2-3 | . | TRBV27 | 14 | few | TGTGCCAGCAGCCAGACCGGGACAACAGATACGCAGTATTTT | CASSQTGTTDTQYF
TRBJ2-4 | . | TRBV6-1 | 17 | . | TGTGCCAGCAGACTCTATTCCAGCCCCCTTCCCCAAAACATTCAGTACTTC | CASRLYSSPLPQNIQYF
TRBJ2-1 | . | TRBV4-3 | 15 | . | TGCGCCAGCAGCCAACCGGGACGGGCTGGGAATGAGCAGTTCTTC | CASSQPGRAGNEQFF
TRBJ2-7 | . | TRBV27 | 13 | . | TGTGCCACCCGGCCGCACCAAAACTACGAGCAGTACTTC | CATRPHQNYEQYF
TRBJ1-2 | TRBD1 | TRBV2 | 12 | . | TGTGCCAGGTCCGGGACAGGCTATGGCTACACCTTC | CARSGTGYGYTF
TRBJ2-1 | . | TRBV7-9 | 11 | . | TGTGCCCGCAGTCCGGGGGAACCGTCGTTCTTC | CARSPGEPSFF
TRBJ2-3 | . | TRBV6-6 | 15 | . | TGTGCCAGCAGTTACTCGGGGGGACTCACAGATACGCAGTATTTT | CASSYSGGLTDTQYF
TRBJ1-2 | . | TRBV10-3 | 16 | . | TGTGCCATCAGTGAGTTCCGGCCCCGGCTCGTCTATGGCTACACCTTC | CAISEFRPRLVYGYTF
TRBJ2-7 | . | TRBV7-9 | 13 | few | TGTGCCAGCAGCTTAACTACTCCGTACGAGCAGTACTTC | CASSLTTPYEQYF
TRBJ1-4 | TRBD1 | TRBV30 | 15 | once | TGTGCCTGGAGTGCACTAGGGGGCATCGGGGAAAAACTGTTTTTT | CAWSALGGIGEKLFF
TRBJ2-7 | TRBD2 | TRBV3-1 | 16 | . | TGTGCCAGCAGCCAATCTCGGACTAGCGGGGCCTACGAGCAGTACTTC | CASSQSRTSGAYEQYF
TRBJ2-7 | . | TRBV2 | 13 | . | TGTGCCAGCACCGACGTTGGGGACGACGAGCAGTACTTC | CASTDVGDDEQYF
TRBJ2-1 | TRBD2 | TRBV4-2 | 14 | few | TGTGCCAGCAGCCAAGAAGCGGGGGCCAATGAGCAGTTCTTC | CASSQEAGANEQFF
TRBJ2-3 | TRBD2 | TRBV5-6 | 16 | . | TGTGCCAGCAGCTCCAAGATGACTAGCGGAACAGATACGCAGTATTTT | CASSSKMTSGTDTQYF
TRBJ2-1 | TRBD1 | TRBV12-3/TRBV12-4 | 15 | . | TGTGCCAGCAGTTTAGGAGGGGGCGCGGGTAATGAGCAGTTCTTC | CASSLGGGAGNEQFF
TRBJ2-7 | . | TRBV2 | 12 | . | TGTGCCAGCAGTGAACTTGTGGGCGAGCAGTACTTC | CASSELVGEQYF
TRBJ2-3 | TRBD2 | TRBV5-1 | 14 | few | TGCGCCAGCAGCCAAGGGGACTACACAGATACGCAGTATTTT | CASSQGDYTDTQYF